The 2 T cell receptor beta chains in this list originate from one sample, sequenced in a study of blood T cell repertoires in COVID-19. Only in-frame clones appear in the TCRdb table, and some are missing; sequencing was by immunoSEQ multiplex PCR. The sample includes some 180,000 clones, 70% to 90% of them seen just once. The specimen was peripheral blood. The source is a man in his fifties or sixties with COVID-19, enrolled during active disease.

This chain connects TRBV7-2 to TRBJ2-7; 10 bases line up with TRBD2. Germline V gene sequence: CDR1 SGHTA, CDR2 FQGNSA. CDR3 length: 17 amino acids. V dropped 5 bases and J dropped 4; count of bases not matched to a gene: 14. CDR3 sequence: CASSKEGLLAGVYEQYF. CDR3 bases: TGTGCCAGCAGCAAAGAAGGGTTGCTAGCGGGGGTTTACGAGCAGTACTTC.

The table lists this clone with many counts. CDR3: CASSPVTGVDTQYF. CDR3 bases: TGTGCCAGCAGCCCAGTGACAGGAGTCGATACGCAGTATTTT. This rearrangement joins TRBV7-9 to TRBJ2-3, with D possibly TRBD1 on 6 matching bases. The CDR3 sequence is 14 residues long. V was pared by 5 bases and J by 6 bases, with 15 bases between. CDR1 is SEHNR and CDR2 is FQNEAQ in the germline V gene (reference sequence).